This T cell receptor (beta chain) was sequenced during a study of a mutant IDH1 vaccine in newly diagnosed glioma. Whole-study context: Vaccinations were initiated 4-6 weeks following radiotherapy alone, or were given together with temozolomide cycles. Among treated patients, around 60% were male and around 40% female, and mean age was approximately 43 years. Findings of the study overall: Any relationship between pseudoprogression and changes in top peripheral T cell clonotypes seemed absent.

Germline V gene sequence: CDR1 SGHVS, CDR2 FNYEAQ. This CDR3 contains 13 residues. V lost 4 bases and J lost 5, with 12 bases in between. Sample time point: week 35, safety follow-up. Mutant IDH1 20-mer peptide, at 300 ug, made up each vaccine dose, with topical imiquimod. The protocol was immunoSEQ multiplex PCR, while the TCRdb copy is restricted to in-frame clones and leaves out a portion. Among some 45,000 clones, 65% to 90% were seen once, and the ten largest hold 5.1%. On this clone: Its antigen is undetermined.

This sequence was found in a woman aged 50 to 60 with glioma. Sequenced material: PBMCs, taken from a glioma patient whose treatment included an IDH1 peptide vaccine. The V gene is TRBV7-6, the J gene TRBJ2-7; D perhaps matches TRBD1 (6 bases). CDR3 sequence: CASSSQGSHEQYF. The CDR3 nucleotides read TGTGCCAGCAGCTCACAGGGTTCCCACGAGCAGTACTTC.